This entry lists 5 T cell receptor beta chains sequenced from one sample in a study of identical twins. TCRdb used MiXCR to reprocess the 5' RACE reads, holding one entry per CDR3 protein. The table records approximately 500,000 distinct CDR3 sequences, around 15% of them present only once. These sequences were also reported in another study, on yellow fever vaccine responses in identical twins.

The specimen was CD4+ T cells sorted from blood. These receptors all come from a woman aged 18 to 35 in good health.

V and J are TRBV18 and TRBJ2-7; TRBD1 agrees at 9 bases. Per the germline V gene, CDR1 is KGHSH and CDR2 is LQKENI. The CDR3 sequence is 12 residues long. J lost 5 bases, V lost 9 bases, and 5 bases had no gene match. The CDR3 spells CASSDRGNEQYV. CDR3 DNA sequence: TGTGCCAGTTCCGACAGGGGGAACGAGCAGTACGTC.

This clonotype was detected only a few times. The J gene is TRBJ2-7, the V gene TRBV20-1; 7 bases line up with TRBD2. Germline V gives CDR1 DFQATT, CDR2 SNEGSKA (reference sequence). V gave up 6 bases and J gave up 0 bases; unmatched junction bases: 5. The CDR3 has 13 amino acids. As DNA, the CDR3 is TGCAGTGCCGCTAGCGGAAGCTCCTACGAGCAGTACTTC. Its protein product is CSAASGSSYEQYF.

This clonotype was counted a few times. The chain has TRBV7-8 and TRBJ2-7, with 14 bases fitting TRBD2. Germline V CDR1 and CDR2: SGHVS, FQNEAQ. The CDR3 is 17 amino acids. Trimming removed 3 bases from V and 7 bases from J; junction bases left unmatched: 11. The DNA of the CDR3 is TGTGCCAGCAGCTTGGGGACTAGCGGGAGTTCACCTGGGGAGCAGTACTTC. As protein: CASSLGTSGSSPGEQYF.

V gene TRBV2 combines with J gene TRBJ2-1, with 7 positions matching TRBD2. The J segment lost 7 bases and the V segment lost 7 bases, leaving 10 bases of the junction unmatched. The germline gives CDR1 SNHLY, CDR2 FYNNEI. This CDR3 region has 14 residues. CDR3 residues: CASIVELALNEQFF. DNA for the CDR3: TGTGCCAGCATTGTTGAACTAGCGCTGAATGAGCAGTTCTTC.

The chain links TRBV2 to TRBJ2-5; TRBD1 matches at 8 bases. The V and J ends lost 1 base and 6 bases, in that order; junction bases with no gene match: 7. The CDR3 contains 15 residues. CDR1 SNHLY and CDR2 FYNNEI come from the germline V gene. DNA for the CDR3: TGTGCCAGCAGTGAAGAGGCAGGGGGCACGAAGACCCAGTACTTC. Its translation is CASSEEAGGTKTQYF. The variable domain in full, with the rest retrieved from reference TRBV2 and TRBJ2-5, is EPEVTQTPSHQVTQMGQEVILRCVPISNHLYFYWYRQILGQKVEFLVSFYNNEISEKSEIFDDQFSVERPDGSNFTLKIRSTKLEDSAMYFCASSEEAGGTKTQYFGPGTRLLVL.